This record covers a single T cell receptor (beta chain). Its target is unknown. Separate cDNA molecules received unique molecular identifiers, which the library attached to them. Via MiXCR, TCRdb re-called the RACE reads, giving one row per CDR3 protein. This sample carries approximately 100,000 distinct CDR3 sequences, roughly an eighth of them seen once, and the ten largest clones take about 1.6%. Specified time point: pre-sensitization, week 0. The treatment is: therapeutic diphenylcyclopropenone sensitization with weekly scalp DPC. Germline V gene lookup returns CDR1 SQVTM and CDR2 ANQGSEA. The length of the CDR3 is 12 residues. V was shortened by 4 bases and J by 3 bases, with 10 bases between the two germline ends. This sample is drawn from a study of human T cells and chemical hapten exposure. Study-wide findings and caveats: Significantly greater numbers of large CDR3 similarity clusters came from expanded TCRs than from controls.

The material sequenced was whole blood, taken in connection with sensitization to the hapten diphenylcyclopropenone (DPC). V gene TRBV29-1 combines with J gene TRBJ2-7; D is unresolved. The source of this sequence is a woman aged 50 to 60 with alopecia areata. Some clones in this sample may be carry-over from other donors' samples. CDR3 loop: CSVVGRNYEQYF. The CDR3 DNA follows: TGCAGCGTTGTTGGGCGGAACTACGAGCAGTACTTC.